This T cell receptor beta chain was obtained from a study of Ad26.COV2.S vaccination and SARS-CoV-2 variants. Across the whole study: Vaccine-arm donor from the placebo-controlled COV1001 Ad26.COV2.S trial. Administration of Ad26.COV2.S was intramuscular, either once or twice 56 days apart.

Germline V CDR1 and CDR2: SGHVS, FQNEAQ. V shed 5 bases, J shed 2 bases, and the junction held 1 base outside the gene matches. This CDR3 is 15 amino acids long. Noted treatment: roughly 19 received Ad26.COV2.S at low or high dose, single or two shots; about 5 received placebo; per-sample allocation not given. Day 63 after the first vaccine or placebo injection was the time point for sampling. TCRdb keeps only in-frame clones here, not all; method: immunoSEQ multiplex PCR. Of 300,000 to 350,000 clones detected, 75% to 90% appear once; the ten largest clones hold around 5.3%. Material: peripheral blood, obtained in a trial of Ad26.COV2.S vaccine versus placebo. The chain combines TRBV7-8 with TRBJ2-2, with 11 bases matching TRBD2. This TCR derives from a person between 18 and 59 years old who received the Ad26.COV2.S COVID-19 vaccine or a placebo. CDR3 residues: CASSRLAGNTGELFF. DNA of the CDR3: TGTGCCAGCAGCCGACTAGCGGGAAACACCGGGGAGCTGTTTTTT.